This T cell receptor (beta chain) was documented in a study of shared clonotypes between healthy human individuals. Across the whole study: Plates per donor: three CD4 naive, three CD4 memory, two CD8 naive, one CD8 memory.

This CDR3 is built from 15 residues. Germline CDR1 reads MDHEN; CDR2 reads SYDVKM. J was trimmed by 4 bases and V by 0 bases; bases with no gene match: 1. On this clone itself: The antigen remains unidentified.

General study results and limits: Several donors held about 4.5% of naive CD4 clonotypes in common.

Profiling relied on immunoSEQ multiplex PCR, and the TCRdb table lists in-frame clones only, not all of them. In the table there are roughly 520,000 clones, more than 95% of which are singletons. The chain links TRBV28 to TRBJ2-1, with TRBD2 matching over 9 bases. The receptor was derived from a woman younger than 45 in good health. The specimen sequenced was naive CD4+ T cells sorted from blood. The subset here: CD45RA+ positively selected. The CDR3 nucleotides are TGTGCCAGCAGTTTATGGGCGGGGGGGTACAATGAGCAGTTCTTC. The encoded protein is CASSLWAGGYNEQFF.